The text below deals with one TCR beta chain. Repertoires were generated with immunoSEQ multiplex PCR, while TCRdb's copy carries only in-frame clones and drops some. The table shows about 260,000 clones, with 90% occurring only once. Germline V lookup: CDR1 LGHNT, CDR2 FRNRAP. The CDR3 runs to 17 residues. V lost 6 bases, J lost 1 base, and 21 bases lay in between. This sample was included in a study of cytomegalovirus exposure and HLA in healthy donors. Sequencing was done on a sample of PBMCs. This receptor was obtained from a woman in her thirties in good health and CMV-seronegative. The chain joins TRBV12-5 to TRBJ2-5; D remains ambiguous. The CDR3 nucleotides are TGTGCTAGTGGACCGGCGCCCTTAAGAGATTTCCAAGAGACCCAGTACTTC. Its protein product is CASGPAPLRDFQETQYF.